This TCR beta chain was found in a study of blood T cell repertoires in COVID-19 (dated by TCRdb to about 2020). With regard to the full study: Collaborator samples came from the United States, Italy and Spain and covered acute and convalescent phases of COVID-19. The material from the prospective study consisted of cDNA or gDNA derived from T cells, B-cell-depleted T cells, or PBMCs. Deeply sampled blood TCRbeta repertoires from subjects exposed to, actively infected with, or recovered from COVID-19 were included in the dataset. The repertoires were made available in a free public database intended to serve as a resource for research on the immune response to SARS-CoV-2. The samples were drawn from two sources: the first 160 participants of the ongoing ImmuneRACE study, and 1,254 subjects contributed by 6 global collaborators. A de-identified subject ID, COVID-19 status, age in years and sex were almost always included in the sample metadata. HLA class I and class II types, where available, came from metadata supplied by the sample provider rather than from assay-based typing. Paper-wide results and their limitations: Clinical and demographic metadata were provided uncurated, with the amount varying by source and participant.

Each collaborating institution followed its own protocols to collect whole blood in K2EDTA tubes. For TCRbeta analysis, collaborator samples were shipped as frozen whole blood, as isolated PBMCs, or as DNA extracted from either sample type. Worth noting for this clone: What antigen it recognizes has not been identified. Base qualities are not provided; no much larger clone lies one nucleotide away.

TCRbeta CDR3 regions were amplified from genomic DNA using the immunoSEQ Assay, a bias-controlled multiplex PCR. Per the authors' processing: The number of nucleated cells in each sample was estimated by amplification of reference gene primers within the assay. To quantify the absolute abundance of each unique TCRbeta CDR3 rearrangement, sequence reads were collapsed and filtered. For each sample, productive Simpson clonality was calculated by taking the square root of Simpson's diversity index across productive rearrangements. TCRdb obtained this table from immuneACCESS and retained in-frame rearrangements with V and J assigned. These tables miss some clones; where compared with another copy, unresolved V genes account for less than half of the shortfall, and the remainder is unexplained. The V and J calls and clone size come from that table; D and trimming were worked out from the DNA. Recorded for this sample are 110,000 to 150,000 clones; 80% of them occurred a single time. Of the sample, about 5% is held by the ten largest clones.

Inclusive of the bounding cysteine and phenylalanine, the CDR3 is 13 residues long. Of all the DNA, just the CDR3 is kept, 39 bases in frame from base 1. V is cut by 6 bases and J by 2 bases, and the space between the germline ends is 10 bases. This sequence uses TRBV12-3 or TRBV12-4 and TRBJ1-2; the D gene is perhaps TRBD1, on 5 matching bases. Sequenced input: peripheral blood. The receptor was isolated from a woman between 45 and 65 years old with acute or convalescent COVID-19. In nucleotides, the sequence is TGTGCCAGCAGCCCGGGGGGGAACTATGGCTACACCTTC. Its amino acids are CASSPGGNYGYTF.